This paragraph covers one TCR beta chain sequence. Clones were read by immunoSEQ multiplex PCR, and TCRdb kept only the in-frame ones, dropping some. Of fewer than 80,000 clones listed, roughly 76% are singletons. This CDR3 is built from 13 residues. The germline V gene has CDR1 SGHVS and CDR2 FNYEAQ. The V end was cut by 1 base, the J end by 5 bases, with 8 bases between. These data are taken from a study of blood T cell repertoires in COVID-19. Whole-study context: T cells, B-cell-depleted T cells, or PBMCs supplied cDNA or gDNA.

The clonotype comes from a human donor in a cohort sampled during active COVID-19. The rearrangement uses TRBV7-6 and TRBJ2-5; a possible D gene is TRBD2 (5 bases). Sequencing was carried out using peripheral blood. The CDR3 region is CASSLGGRETQYF. CDR3 bases: TGTGCCAGCAGCTTAGGAGGGCGTGAGACCCAGTACTTC. Combining the CDR3 with reference TRBV7-6 and TRBJ2-5 gives the whole variable domain GAGVSQSPRYKVTKRGQDVALRCDPISGHVSLYWYRQALGQGPEFLTYFNYEAQQDKSGLPNDRFSAERPEGSISTLTIQRTEQRDSAMYRCASSLGGRETQYFGPGTRLLVL.